This T cell receptor (beta chain) was obtained from a study of blood T cell repertoires in COVID-19. Looking at the study overall: Researchers got acute and convalescent COVID-19 samples from the United States, Italy and Spain. PBMCs, B-cell-depleted T cells, or T cells were the source of the cDNA or gDNA that made up the material.

Original analysis: Estimation of nucleated cell counts relied on the amplification of reference gene primers. TCRdb's table, derived via immunoSEQ multiplex PCR, lists solely in-frame clones and lacks some. The DNA gave D and trimming, while V, J and clone size come from that table. The table shows some 65,000 clones, with approximately 93% occurring only once. Sample: peripheral blood. This sequence originates from a man aged 70-80 years with active COVID-19.

CDR3: CASRLDRYGYTF. DNA for the CDR3: TGCGCCAGCAGGCTCGACAGGTATGGCTACACCTTC. V and J are TRBV5-1 and TRBJ1-2; tentatively, D is TRBD1 (6 bases). The germline V gene encodes CDR1 SGHRS and CDR2 YFSETQ. Trimming took off 5 bases at V and 5 bases at J, with 10 bases between the two ends. This CDR3 is 12 amino acids long.